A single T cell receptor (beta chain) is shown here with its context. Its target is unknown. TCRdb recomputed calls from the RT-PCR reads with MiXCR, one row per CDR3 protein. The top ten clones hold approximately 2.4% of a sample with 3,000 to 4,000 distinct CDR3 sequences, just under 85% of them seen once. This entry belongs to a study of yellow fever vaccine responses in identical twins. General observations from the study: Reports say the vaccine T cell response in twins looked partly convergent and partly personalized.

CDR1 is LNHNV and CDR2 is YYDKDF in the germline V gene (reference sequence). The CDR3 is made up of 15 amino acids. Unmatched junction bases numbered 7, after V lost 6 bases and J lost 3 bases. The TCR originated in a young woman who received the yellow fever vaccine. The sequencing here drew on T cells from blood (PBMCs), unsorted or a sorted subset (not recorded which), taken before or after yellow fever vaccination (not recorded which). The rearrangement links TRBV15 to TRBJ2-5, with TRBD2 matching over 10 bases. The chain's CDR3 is CATRPGTSEKETQYF. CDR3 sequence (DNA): TGTGCCACCAGGCCCGGGACTAGCGAAAAAGAGACCCAGTACTTC.